The 10 T cell receptor beta chains below were found in one sample sequenced in a study of cytomegalovirus exposure and HLA in healthy donors. PCR amplification relied on 60 Vbeta primers (plus 13 Jbeta primers). The data were produced by immunoSEQ multiplex PCR, yet TCRdb's version contains in-frame clones alone and is incomplete. The table for this sample gives 200,000 to 250,000 clones. Sequenced material: PBMCs. Source of these receptors: a woman under 40 in good health and CMV-seropositive.

V and J are TRBV5-4 and TRBJ1-2, with 12 bases fitting TRBD1. CDR3 length: 17 amino acids. From germline, CDR1 is SGHNT and CDR2 YYREEE (reference sequence). Trimming at V came to 4 bases and at J to 2 bases, leaving 9 bases not matched to a gene. The CDR3 protein is CASSPPGQGAPNYGYTF. CDR3 in DNA: TGTGCCAGCAGCCCGCCGGGACAGGGGGCCCCAAACTATGGCTACACCTTC.

The chain has TRBV18 and TRBJ1-1; TRBD1 is a possible D gene (6 bases). The V gene's germline CDR1 is KGHSH and CDR2 LQKENI. Trimming took 3 bases from V and 8 from J, leaving 10 bases between them. CDR3 size: 12 residues. CDR3 in amino acids: CASSPDRAEAFF. DNA of the CDR3: TGTGCCAGCTCACCGGACAGAGCAGAAGCTTTCTTT.

The V call is TRBV5-1, the J call TRBJ1-2; 8 nucleotides agree with TRBD1. CDR1 and CDR2 from the germline V gene are SGHRS and YFSETQ. Losses at the gene ends were 4 bases for V and 7 bases for J; bases not matched to a gene: 9. The CDR3 is 14 amino acids. Here the CDR3 reads CASSPGQGDSGYTF. DNA for the CDR3: TGCGCCAGCAGCCCAGGACAGGGCGACTCTGGCTACACCTTC. The variable domain in full, with the rest retrieved from reference TRBV5-1 and TRBJ1-2, is KAGVTQTPRYLIKTRGQQVTLSCSPISGHRSVSWYQQTPGQGLQFLFEYFSETQRNKGNFPGRFSGRQFSNSRSEMNVSTLELGDSALYLCASSPGQGDSGYTFGSGTRLTVV.

The V call is TRBV5-4, the J call TRBJ2-7, with a tentative D call TRBD2 (6 bases). V lost 5 bases, J lost 2 bases, and 14 bases lay in between. CDR3 length equals 14 residues. Germline V gene lookup returns CDR1 SGHNT and CDR2 YYREEE (reference sequence). The CDR3 coding sequence is TGTGCCAGCAGAACGGACCTAGCGACCTACGAGCAGTACTTC. Protein sequence: CASRTDLATYEQYF.

The DNA of the CDR3 is TGTGCCAGCCAAACGGGGTACGGGAATCAGCCCCAGCATTTT. This translates into CASQTGYGNQPQHF. The chain uses TRBV7-8 and TRBJ1-5; D uncertain. V was cut by 8 bases and J by 4 bases, with 15 bases left in between. The CDR3 has 14 residues. Germline CDR1 reads SGHVS; CDR2 reads FQNEAQ. The full variable domain, its missing parts supplied by reference TRBV7-8 and TRBJ1-5, is GAGVSQSPRYKVAKRGQDVALRCDPISGHVSLFWYQQALGQGPEFLTYFQNEAQLDKSGLPSDRFFAERPEGSVSTLKIQRTQQEDSAVYLCASQTGYGNQPQHFGDGTRLSIL.

The J gene is TRBJ2-1, the V gene TRBV6-5; 8 nucleotides align to TRBD2. From germline, CDR1 is MNHEY and CDR2 SVGAGI. V lost 7 bases and J lost 3; bases outside the gene matches: 5. The CDR3 sequence is 14 residues long. In nucleotides, the CDR3 is TGTGCCAGCACCCGGGGGGGCCACTACAATGAGCAGTTCTTC. It encodes CASTRGGHYNEQFF.

This chain joins TRBV6-5 and TRBJ1-1; a possible D gene is TRBD1 (5 bases). There are 13 residues in the CDR3. Germline assignment: CDR1 MNHEY and CDR2 SVGAGI. Trimming cost V 5 bases and J 5 bases, with 12 bases left between them. The CDR3 reads CASSASGWTEAFF. The CDR3, as DNA: TGTGCCAGCAGTGCGTCAGGGTGGACTGAAGCTTTCTTT.

The chain carries TRBV14 and TRBJ2-5, with 7 bases identical to TRBD1. The end of the DNA fits TRBJ2-7 better, so the J call may be wrong. This CDR3 has 13 residues. The V gene's germline CDR1 is SGHDN and CDR2 FVKESK. This chain's CDR3 is CASRNTGVHEQYF. Here the CDR3 DNA reads TGTGCCAGCAGAAATACAGGGGTCCACGAGCAGTACTTC.

The chain has TRBV2 and TRBJ1-2; TRBD1 matches 10 bases. V dropped 7 bases and J dropped 3; count of bases not matched to a gene: 8. The CDR3 has 15 amino acids. CDR1 and CDR2 (germline): SNHLY, FYNNEI. The CDR3 is CASTEDRGPYYGYTF. The DNA of the CDR3 is TGTGCCAGCACCGAAGACAGGGGGCCTTACTATGGCTACACCTTC. The full variable domain, with the rest looked up from reference TRBV2 and TRBJ1-2, is EPEVTQTPSHQVTQMGQEVILRCVPISNHLYFYWYRQILGQKVEFLVSFYNNEISEKSEIFDDQFSVERPDGSNFTLKIRSTKLEDSAMYFCASTEDRGPYYGYTFGSGTRLTVV.

This chain links TRBV15 with TRBJ1-2; D is unclear. The CDR3 runs 12 residues. Per the germline V gene, CDR1 is LNHNV and CDR2 is YYDKDF (reference sequence). V was clipped by 6 bases and J by 2 bases, with 7 bases between them. CDR3 sequence reads: CATSGENYGYTF. CDR3 nucleotide sequence: TGTGCCACCAGTGGAGAGAACTATGGCTACACCTTC.